Below are 25 T cell receptor beta chains sequenced from a single sample in a study of regulatory dendritic cells for organ transplantation. Some clones are missing from TCRdb's copy, which holds only in-frame ones; the method was immunoSEQ multiplex PCR. The sample contains 9,500 to 15,000 clones, roughly 60% of which appear only once. Sorted T cells were CFSE-labeled and cultured approximately five days with allogeneic regulatory or mature dendritic cells at 1:10. Antigen specificity for these receptors is unknown. Sequences were obtained from naive CD8+ T cells from blood cultured with dendritic cells. The subset denotes: CD45RA+ naive T cells. The origin of the receptors is a human donor in good health.

This clone was observed a few times. The rearrangement joins TRBV4-1 to TRBJ2-2, with 10 bases lining up with TRBD2. The CDR3 spans 19 residues. Germline trimming cut 4 bases from V and 6 bases from J; bases unmatched to any gene: 17. The germline CDR1 and CDR2 sequences are MGHRA and YSYEKL. CDR3 coding DNA: TGCGCCAGCAGCCCCCGCATTCAGGGCCAGCGGGGGGGCCCCGGGGAGCTGTTTTTT. Translation: CASSPRIQGQRGGPGELFF.

The J gene is TRBJ1-5, the V gene TRBV10-3, with TRBD1 matching 7 bases. CDR1 is ENHRY, CDR2 SYGVKD, per germline. This CDR3 contains 13 residues. V was clipped by 7 bases and J by 7 bases; unmatched bases: 7. The CDR3 is CAITPDRQQPQHF. The CDR3 DNA reads as TGTGCCATCACCCCGGACAGGCAGCAGCCCCAGCATTTT.

This sequence joins TRBV25-1 and TRBJ2-7; 10 bases line up with TRBD1. There are 16 residues in the CDR3. Germline V lookup: CDR1 MGHDK, CDR2 SYGVNS. Trimming removed 4 bases from V and 3 bases from J; junction bases left unmatched: 9. DNA for the CDR3: TGTGCCAGCAGTGTCGTACGGGACAGGGGTATCTACGAGCAGTACTTC. Amino acid sequence: CASSVVRDRGIYEQYF.

This clone has only a few counts. The chain joins TRBV6-5 to TRBJ2-2; 8 bases fit TRBD1. V was clipped by 0 bases and J by 7 bases; unmatched bases: 4. The CDR3 is 15 amino acids. Germline lookup yields CDR1 MNHEY and CDR2 SVGAGI. The CDR3 coding sequence is TGTGCCAGCAGTTACTCGACAGGGGATCACGGGGAGCTGTTTTTT. It translates to CASSYSTGDHGELFF.

This sequence joins TRBV29-1 and TRBJ2-2; 9 bases align to TRBD1. Germline V lookup: CDR1 SQVTM, CDR2 ANQGSEA. With 0 bases clipped from V and 5 bases from J, the junction kept 4 bases outside the gene matches. The CDR3 sequence is 15 residues long. Here the CDR3 reads CSVEEGGQGTGELFF. The CDR3 DNA reads TGCAGCGTTGAAGAGGGCGGACAGGGGACCGGGGAGCTGTTTTTT.

This chain uses TRBV12-5 with TRBJ1-2, with 7 positions matching TRBD1. This CDR3 spans 12 amino acids. CDR1 and CDR2 from the germline V gene are LGHNT and FRNRAP. V shed 1 base and J 7 bases; nucleotides not matched to a gene: 0. This CDR3 is CASGLDRGGYTF. CDR3 sequence (DNA): TGTGCTAGTGGTTTGGACAGGGGTGGCTACACCTTC.

J is TRBJ1-2 and V is TRBV19; D remains ambiguous. The CDR3 length is 15 residues. Germline loops: CDR1 LNHDA, CDR2 SQIVND (reference sequence). Trimming stripped 7 bases from V and 0 bases from J, with 15 bases between. CDR3 coding DNA: TGTGCCAGTAAGAAGGCGGGGAGGTCTAACTATGGCTACACCTTC. The encoded protein is CASKKAGRSNYGYTF.

The rearrangement uses TRBV6-1 and TRBJ1-5, with TRBD1 as a possible D gene (5 bases). This CDR3 contains 15 residues. Germline CDR1 MNHNS, CDR2 SASEGT. V was trimmed by 2 bases and J by 4 bases, leaving 12 bases between them. CDR3 bases: TGTGCCAGCAGTGAATTCATGGCAGGGAATCAGCCCCAGCATTTT. Translated, it gives CASSEFMAGNQPQHF.

V gene TRBV25-1 combines with J gene TRBJ2-5; 8 nucleotides line up with TRBD1. The CDR3 is made up of 13 amino acids. Trimming cost V 5 bases and J 5 bases; bases outside gene matches: 4. Looked up from germline, CDR1 is MGHDK and CDR2 is SYGVNS. Written as DNA, the CDR3 is TGTGCCAGCAGTATGACAGGGGCCGAGACCCAGTACTTC. Translating it yields CASSMTGAETQYF.

This sequence joins TRBV11-2 and TRBJ2-3; 11 nucleotides match TRBD2. Trimming cost V 4 bases and J 4 bases; bases outside gene matches: 7. The CDR3 consists of 16 residues. The germline gives CDR1 SGHAT, CDR2 FQNNGV. The CDR3 spells CASSSVAGGQADTQYF. The DNA for the CDR3 is TGTGCCAGCAGCTCAGTAGCGGGGGGGCAAGCAGATACGCAGTATTTT.

A single count supports this clone. The V gene is TRBV29-1, the J gene TRBJ2-7; 10 nucleotides agree with TRBD1. The CDR3 is made up of 13 amino acids. V was clipped by 8 bases and J by 0 bases; unmatched bases: 4. Germline CDR1 reads SQVTM; CDR2 reads ANQGSEA. CDR3 protein: CSPWDRGSYEQYF. The CDR3, as DNA: TGCAGCCCTTGGGACAGGGGCTCCTACGAGCAGTACTTC.

The chain links TRBV4-3 to TRBJ1-3; D is perhaps TRBD1 (5 bases). The V gene's germline CDR1 is LGHNA and CDR2 YSLEER. The CDR3 contains 16 residues. Trimming shortened V by 0 bases and J by 0 bases, and 9 bases separated the two germline ends. CDR3 amino acids: CASSQDRGDSGNTIYF. The CDR3 DNA follows: TGCGCCAGCAGCCAAGATCGGGGGGACTCTGGAAACACCATATATTTT.

The chain has TRBV27 and TRBJ2-7; TRBD1 might be the D (5 bases). Germline values: CDR1 MNHEY, CDR2 SMNVEV (reference sequence). V was clipped by 6 bases and J by 6 bases, with 12 bases between them. CDR3 length: 12 amino acids. The CDR3 sequence: CASSPLGREQYF. The CDR3 DNA reads as TGTGCCAGCAGCCCACTGGGGCGCGAGCAGTACTTC.

V gene TRBV6-5 combines with J gene TRBJ2-3, with D unclear. Per the germline V gene, CDR1 is MNHEY and CDR2 is SVGAGI. Trimming removed 6 bases from V and 0 bases from J, with 10 bases in between. This CDR3 comprises 14 residues. Here the CDR3 reads CASSSWPSTDTQYF. As DNA, the CDR3 is TGTGCCAGCAGCTCCTGGCCTAGCACAGATACGCAGTATTTT.

V is TRBV7-9 and J is TRBJ2-3; D may be TRBD2 (7 bases). Between the trimmed V and J ends, which lost 5 bases and 0 bases, there was a span of 21 bases. Germline CDR1 is SEHNR and CDR2 is FQNEAQ (reference sequence). There are 18 residues in the CDR3. The CDR3 region is CASSLVGRGGPSTDTQYF. CDR3 bases: TGTGCCAGCAGCCTAGTCGGTCGCGGGGGCCCAAGCACAGATACGCAGTATTTT.

The rearrangement uses TRBV5-6 and TRBJ2-5; 8 bases align to TRBD1. Per the germline V gene, CDR1 is SGHDT and CDR2 is YYEEEE. The junction had 8 bases not matched to a gene; V was cut back by 2 bases and J by 2 bases. The CDR3 extends over 16 amino acids. CDR3 sequence: CASSFNRGLGQETQYF. As DNA, the CDR3 is TGTGCCAGCAGCTTCAACAGGGGGTTGGGGCAAGAGACCCAGTACTTC.

This clone was seen a handful of times. V is TRBV9 and J is TRBJ1-1; 8 bases align to TRBD1. V lost 4 bases, J lost 1 base, and 18 bases stayed unmatched. Germline lookup yields CDR1 SGDLS and CDR2 YYNGEE. The CDR3 has 19 residues. DNA of the CDR3: TGTGCCAGCAGCCCCCACATGTGGTTTCAGGGGGCCAGGAACACTGAAGCTTTCTTT. This gives the protein CASSPHMWFQGARNTEAFF.

This clone was seen more than once but under ten times. V gene TRBV4-1 combines with J gene TRBJ2-7, with TRBD2 matching over 8 bases. The CDR3 sequence is 13 residues long. The germline V gene encodes CDR1 MGHRA and CDR2 YSYEKL. V shed 3 bases and J 3 bases; nucleotides not matched to a gene: 1. The CDR3 bases are TGCGCCAGCAGCCAGGGACTAGGCTACGAGCAGTACTTC. Translation: CASSQGLGYEQYF.

This chain connects TRBV7-8 to TRBJ2-7; 10 positions match TRBD2. The CDR3 runs to 14 residues. Germline V gene data show CDR1 as SGHVS and CDR2 as FQNEAQ. V was pared by 4 bases and J by 2 bases, with 2 bases of the junction left unmatched. The CDR3 loop is CASSSGTSAYEQYF. CDR3 coding DNA: TGTGCCAGCAGCTCCGGGACTAGCGCCTACGAGCAGTACTTC.

The V gene is TRBV5-6, the J gene TRBJ2-5, with a possible D match to TRBD2 (6 bases). The CDR3 has 15 residues. CDR1 is SGHDT, CDR2 YYEEEE, per germline. The V and J ends lost 0 bases and 3 bases respectively, with 12 bases between them. The CDR3 DNA sequence: TGTGCCAGCAGCTTGGGAGGAGGGCGGAAAGAGACCCAGTACTTC. Its translation is CASSLGGGRKETQYF.

The chain joins TRBV11-3 to TRBJ2-5; 7 nucleotides match TRBD2. The CDR3 loop spans 14 amino acids. V shed 8 bases, J shed 1 base, and the junction held 7 bases outside the gene matches. The germline V gene encodes CDR1 SGHNT and CDR2 YENEEA. CDR3: CASRGRVGQETQYF. As DNA, the CDR3 is TGTGCCAGCCGGGGGAGGGTTGGCCAAGAGACCCAGTACTTC.

This clone was seen more than once but under ten times. The chain couples TRBV19 to TRBJ1-2; D is unclear. Germline assignment: CDR1 LNHDA and CDR2 SQIVND (reference sequence). Trimming took off 3 bases at V and 3 bases at J, with 11 bases between the two ends. This CDR3 contains 14 residues. CDR3 region: CASSILSTDYGYTF. The CDR3 coding sequence is TGTGCCAGTAGTATCTTGAGCACCGACTATGGCTACACCTTC.

This chain uses TRBV2 with TRBJ2-1; 8 bases line up with TRBD2. Germline V gives CDR1 SNHLY, CDR2 FYNNEI. The CDR3 runs to 14 residues. Trimming took 8 bases from V and 7 from J; bases not matched to a gene: 10. The CDR3 region is CASSSETSVNEQFF. As DNA, the CDR3 is TGTGCCAGCTCCTCCGAGACTAGCGTTAATGAGCAGTTCTTC.

The rearrangement links TRBV10-2 to TRBJ1-1; D might be TRBD1 (6 bases). The CDR3 is made up of 11 amino acids. The germline gives CDR1 WSHSY, CDR2 SAAADI. The V end lost 6 bases, the J end lost 12 bases, and 14 bases lay between the germline ends. CDR3 bases: TGCGCCAGCAGGGGAGGGGGACATACTTTCTTT. It encodes CASRGGGHTFF.

The chain employs TRBV4-1 and TRBJ2-7; TRBD2 matches 10 bases. The V and J ends lost 3 bases and 5 bases, in that order; junction bases with no gene match: 4. CDR1 is MGHRA and CDR2 is YSYEKL in the germline V gene. The CDR3 loop spans 14 amino acids. The CDR3 nucleotides read TGCGCCAGCAGCCAGAGCGGGGGGGCCCACGAGCAGTACTTC. This codes for CASSQSGGAHEQYF.